The sequence of this T cell receptor (beta chain) was determined in a study of T cells in Graves' hyperthyroidism and ophthalmopathy. Across the study: Peripheral blood collection took place at initial diagnosis, before any treatment.

The authors deemed Graves' hyperthyroidism stable absent ophthalmopathy progression within 18 months. Diagnosis of hyperthyroidism was new in patients aged 18 to 65, and its duration was under 2 months. This CDR3 has 17 residues. J gave up 3 bases and V 6 bases, and 14 bases lay outside the gene matches. TCR beta CDR3 sequences were amplified from RNA transcripts. An initial round of RT-PCR targeting the TCR CDR3 relied on the HTBI primer set. TCRdb re-called the multiplex PCR reads with MiXCR, one entry per CDR3 protein. Of some 550,000 distinct CDR3 sequences in the sample, around 21% were seen once.

Sample: blood. V is TRBV12-3 or TRBV12-4 and J is TRBJ2-4; 7 nucleotides align to TRBD1. The clonotype originates from a man aged 18 to 29 with Graves' hyperthyroidism. CDR3 amino acids: CASRRQGLKFGKNIQYF. In DNA form, the CDR3 reads TGTGCCAGCAGACGACAGGGATTGAAGTTTGGCAAAAACATTCAGTACTTC.